The 6 T cell receptor beta chains given below trace back to one sample, sequenced in a study of OX40 agonist ivuxolimab in advanced cancers. Data came from immunoSEQ multiplex PCR; TCRdb stores just in-frame clones and leaves some out. The sample shows about 50,000 clones, approximately 92% of them seen only once. The sequences come from CD4+ or CD8+ T cells sorted from blood, collected in a trial of the OX40 agonist ivuxolimab. These receptors came from an adult with an advanced solid tumor such as melanoma, head and neck, liver or kidney cancer.

J is TRBJ1-1 and V is TRBV27, with D hard to call. With 5 bases removed from V and 1 base from J, the gap between germline ends came to 11 bases. Germline V gene sequence: CDR1 MNHEY, CDR2 SMNVEV (reference sequence). The CDR3 is 14 residues long. CDR3 DNA sequence: TGTGCCAGCAGTCCCGGGTTAGGGAACACTGAAGCTTTCTTT. It translates to CASSPGLGNTEAFF.

The CDR3 DNA sequence: TGCGCCAGCAGCCAAGACGAAGCGGGAGGGCCTGTTGATACGCAGTATTTT. This sequence encodes CASSQDEAGGPVDTQYF. The genes are TRBV4-3 and TRBJ2-3; 10 positions agree with TRBD2. CDR1 is LGHNA, CDR2 YSLEER, per germline. V lost 0 bases, J lost 6 bases, and 9 bases stayed unmatched. This CDR3 contains 17 residues.

This rearrangement joins TRBV5-6 to TRBJ2-1; tentatively, D is TRBD1 (5 bases). The CDR3 is made up of 14 amino acids. The germline gives CDR1 SGHDT, CDR2 YYEEEE. Deletions cut 4 bases from V and 9 bases from J, with 17 bases between. DNA for the CDR3: TGTGCCAGCAGCGTGGGGCCAGGGAATGGTGAGCAGTTCTTC. As protein: CASSVGPGNGEQFF.

The CDR3 loop is CASSLVLNTEAFF. The DNA for the CDR3 is TGTGCCAGCAGCTTGGTTTTGAACACTGAAGCTTTCTTT. This sequence joins TRBV5-6 and TRBJ1-1; D uncertain. The germline V and J ends were trimmed by 0 bases and 0 bases, with 3 bases remaining between them. The CDR3 has 13 residues. Germline V gene lookup returns CDR1 SGHDT and CDR2 YYEEEE. The variable domain in full, with the rest retrieved from reference TRBV5-6 and TRBJ1-1, is DAGVTQSPTHLIKTRGQQVTLRCSPKSGHDTVSWYQQALGQGPQFIFQYYEEEERQRGNFPDRFSGHQFPNYSSELNVNALLLGDSALYLCASSLVLNTEAFFGQGTRLTVV.

V and J are TRBV11-1 and TRBJ2-7; no reliable D call. CDR1 is SGHAT, CDR2 FQDESV, per germline (reference sequence). This CDR3 contains 13 residues. V lost 4 bases and J 1 base, leaving 8 bases between the germline ends. CDR3 protein: CASSWEQSYEQYF. The CDR3 DNA reads TGTGCCAGCAGCTGGGAACAGTCCTACGAGCAGTACTTC.

This rearrangement joins TRBV7-6 to TRBJ2-3; D gene uncertain. CDR3 size: 15 residues. V lost 5 bases and J 3 bases, leaving 15 bases between the germline ends. From germline, CDR1 is SGHVS and CDR2 FNYEAQ. In DNA form, the CDR3 reads TGTGCCAGCAGCAACGAACAAAAGGTGACAGATACGCAGTATTTT. This encodes CASSNEQKVTDTQYF.